This T cell receptor (beta chain) was profiled in a study of a mutant IDH1 vaccine in newly diagnosed glioma. Whole-study context: With temozolomide cycles, or 4-6 weeks after radiotherapy alone, vaccination was started. Scheduled at week 35, visit V12 preceded visit V13, held at week 47. There were approximately 60% males and roughly 38% females among treated patients, whose mean age was approximately 44 years.

To note about this clone: What it binds is not known.

Time point meaning: week 47, end of study. The content of each vaccine dose was 300 ug of mutant IDH1 20-mer peptide, and topical imiquimod accompanied it. The trim removed 2 bases at V and 1 base at J, leaving 4 bases unmatched. The germline gives CDR1 MNHEY, CDR2 SVGAGI. This CDR3 has 15 amino acids. Assay used: immunoSEQ multiplex PCR; TCRdb lists only in-frame clones, some missing. The repertoire consists of around 50,000 clones, with less than 65% occurring once and the leading ten covering around 4.8%. This specimen was peripheral blood mononuclear cells (PBMCs), taken from a glioma patient whose treatment included an IDH1 peptide vaccine. The rearrangement uses TRBV6-5 and TRBJ1-1, with TRBD1 matching 7 bases. This sequence originates from a man in his forties with glioma. Some clones in this sample may be carry-over from other donors' samples. CDR3 nucleotides: TGTGCCAGCAGTTACGGAGGGGGCCAGAACACTGAAGCTTTCTTT. Amino acids: CASSYGGGQNTEAFF.